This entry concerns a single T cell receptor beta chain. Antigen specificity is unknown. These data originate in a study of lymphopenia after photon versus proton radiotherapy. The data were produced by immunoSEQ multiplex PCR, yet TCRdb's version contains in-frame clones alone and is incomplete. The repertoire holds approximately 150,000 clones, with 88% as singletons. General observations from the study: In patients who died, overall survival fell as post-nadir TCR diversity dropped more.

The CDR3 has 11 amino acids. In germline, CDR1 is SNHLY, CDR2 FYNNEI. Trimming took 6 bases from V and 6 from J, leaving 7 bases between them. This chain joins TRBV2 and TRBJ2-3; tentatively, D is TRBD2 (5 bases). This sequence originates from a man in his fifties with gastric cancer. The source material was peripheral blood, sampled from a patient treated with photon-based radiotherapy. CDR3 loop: CASRGADTQYF. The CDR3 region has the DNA TGTGCCAGCAGGGGAGCGGATACGCAGTATTTT.